The TCR beta chain described here comes from a study of response to subunit inactivated influenza vaccine. TCRdb called the RT-PCR reads again in MiXCR, with one record for every CDR3 protein. The data show approximately 290,000 distinct CDR3 sequences, about 20% seen once. Germline V gene data show CDR1 as MNHEY and CDR2 as SMNVEV (reference sequence). The CDR3 is 15 residues long. Trimming took 6 bases from V and 5 from J; bases not matched to a gene: 6. Study-wide results and caveats: The authors put forward the suggestion that each seasonal influenza vaccination may bring in only a limited number of new T cells.

Note on this clonotype: Its antigen is unknown.

The sample in question was PBMCs from blood, obtained 21 months after vaccination. This chain uses TRBV27 with TRBJ2-1, with 11 positions matching TRBD2. The clonotype originates from a man between 45 and 75 years old who received an inactivated influenza vaccine. CDR3 sequence: CASSRGTSGNNEQFF. CDR3 nucleotides: TGTGCCAGCAGCCGGGGGACTAGCGGTAACAATGAGCAGTTCTTC.